The 18 T cell receptor beta chains in this list originate from one sample, sequenced in a study of shared clonotypes between healthy human individuals (dated by TCRdb to between 2020 and 2021). Receptor amplification or capture employed the immunoSEQ multiplex PCR assay. TCRdb's version of the immuneACCESS table is confined to in-frame rearrangements and falls short of the full clone set. An unresolved V gene accounts for under half of the shortfall where checked; the remainder is of unknown origin. The sample contains 470,000 or so clones, about 78% of them found a single time. The top ten clones comprise about 12% of the sample. The specimen was PBMCs. The receptors derive from a woman in her thirties or forties in good health. Some clones in this sample may be carry-over from other donors' samples.

The chain employs TRBV5-4 and TRBJ2-5; 8 bases are shared with TRBD1. V dropped 4 bases and J dropped 5; count of bases not matched to a gene: 7. The CDR3 loop spans 14 amino acids. CDR1 is SGHNT, CDR2 YYREEE, per germline (reference sequence). Here the CDR3 DNA reads TGTGCCAGCAGCCCGCAGGGGGCGGGGGAGACCCAGTACTTC. Translating gives CASSPQGAGETQYF.

The J gene is TRBJ2-3, the V gene TRBV5-1; TRBD2 matches at 7 bases. The V and J ends lost 4 bases and 0 bases, in that order; junction bases with no gene match: 8. The CDR3 length is 16 residues. In germline, CDR1 is SGHRS, CDR2 YFSETQ. CDR3 in DNA: TGCGCCAGCAGCCCACTCGGGCGGGGGAGCACAGATACGCAGTATTTT. The encoded protein is CASSPLGRGSTDTQYF. Together with reference TRBV5-1 and TRBJ2-3, the CDR3 gives the full variable domain: KAGVTQTPRYLIKTRGQQVTLSCSPISGHRSVSWYQQTPGQGLQFLFEYFSETQRNKGNFPGRFSGRQFSNSRSEMNVSTLELGDSALYLCASSPLGRGSTDTQYFGPGTRLTVL.

This chain links TRBV19 with TRBJ1-5; possible D gene TRBD1, 6 bases. The CDR3 spans 14 residues. CDR1 and CDR2 (germline): LNHDA, SQIVND (reference sequence). Trimming shortened V by 2 bases and J by 5 bases, and 10 bases separated the two germline ends. In nucleotides, the CDR3 is TGTGCCAGTAGTATAAGGGGGGGGGATCAGCCCCAGCATTTT. Protein product: CASSIRGGDQPQHF.

Notes on this clone: This may come from a read error, since a much larger clone is one base off. This chain connects TRBV6-6 to TRBJ1-1; D gene uncertain. The CDR3 is made up of 11 amino acids. Germline-derived CDR1 and CDR2 are MNHNY and SVGAGI (reference sequence). V lost 7 bases, J lost 10 bases, and 13 bases lay in between. The CDR3 bases are TGTGCCAGCACCGCGGGAGAGGCAGCTTTCTTT. This codes for CASTAGEAAFF.

The table lists this clone with many counts. V usage is TRBV5-1 and J usage is TRBJ2-7; unclear D gene. V lost 1 base and J 0 bases, leaving 8 bases between the germline ends. This CDR3 spans 14 amino acids. Germline CDR1 and CDR2: SGHRS and YFSETQ. The CDR3 is CASSLWGTSYEQYF. CDR3 in DNA: TGCGCCAGCAGCTTGTGGGGAACCTCCTACGAGCAGTACTTC. The complete variable domain, with remaining parts taken from reference TRBV5-1 and TRBJ2-7, reads KAGVTQTPRYLIKTRGQQVTLSCSPISGHRSVSWYQQTPGQGLQFLFEYFSETQRNKGNFPGRFSGRQFSNSRSEMNVSTLELGDSALYLCASSLWGTSYEQYFGPGTRLTVT.

This clone was seen a single time. This chain uses TRBV5-5 with TRBJ2-5, with TRBD1 identical over 12 bases. This CDR3 is 15 amino acids long. The V gene's germline CDR1 is SGHKS and CDR2 YYEKEE (reference sequence). V trimming: 2 bases; J trimming: 5 bases; junction bases outside the gene matches: 4. The CDR3 sequence: CASSLGTGGEETQYF. CDR3 coding DNA: TGTGCCAGCAGCTTAGGGACAGGGGGCGAGGAGACCCAGTACTTC. The complete variable domain, with remaining parts taken from reference TRBV5-5 and TRBJ2-5, reads DAGVTQSPTHLIKTRGQQVTLRCSPISGHKSVSWYQQVLGQGPQFIFQYYEKEERGRGNFPDRFSARQFPNYSSELNVNALLLGDSALYLCASSLGTGGEETQYFGPGTRLLVL.

The CDR3 DNA is TGTGCCAGCAGCTTAGAGGGACAGGGAATTGAGCCCTACGAGCAGTACTTC. Its protein product is CASSLEGQGIEPYEQYF. The rearrangement uses TRBV7-4 and TRBJ2-7; 9 nucleotides agree with TRBD1. This CDR3 has 17 residues. With 1 base clipped from V and 2 bases from J, the junction kept 9 bases outside the gene matches. Germline V CDR1 and CDR2: SGHVT, SQSDAQ.

The chain has TRBV6-6 and TRBJ2-7; 7 bases are shared with TRBD1. Germline V lookup: CDR1 MNHNY, CDR2 SVGAGI (reference sequence). The CDR3 is made up of 15 amino acids. Trimming at V came to 4 bases and at J to 0 bases, leaving 6 bases not matched to a gene. The CDR3 region has the DNA TGTGCCAGCAGTTTCCCGACAGGGCACTCCTACGAGCAGTACTTC. It is translated as CASSFPTGHSYEQYF.

V gene TRBV30 combines with J gene TRBJ2-7, with D perhaps given as TRBD1 or TRBD2 (5 bases each). Germline values: CDR1 GTSNPN, CDR2 SVGIG (reference sequence). Trimming took off 1 base at V and 7 bases at J, with 14 bases between the two ends. This CDR3 has 13 amino acids. Here the CDR3 reads CAWSGDRRREQYF. The CDR3 DNA is TGTGCCTGGAGTGGAGACAGAAGGAGGGAGCAGTACTTC.

The chain carries TRBV9 and TRBJ2-2; TRBD2 aligns across 10 bases. The germline V gene encodes CDR1 SGDLS and CDR2 YYNGEE. This CDR3 has 16 residues. Trimming cost V 2 bases and J 4 bases; bases outside gene matches: 5. The DNA for the CDR3 is TGTGCCAGCAGCGTTAACCTAGCGGGAGTCACCGGGGAGCTGTTTTTT. This codes for CASSVNLAGVTGELFF.

Turning to this clone: A read error may be the cause here, since a much bigger clone is one base away. This sample also contains other DNA sequences that code for the same CDR3. The J gene is TRBJ2-1, the V gene TRBV11-2; D gene uncertain. Germline CDR1 reads SGHAT; CDR2 reads FQNNGV. This CDR3 is 15 amino acids long. The chain's CDR3 is CASSFTGSSVDEQFF. CDR3 nucleotide sequence: TGCGCCAGCAGCTTTACCGGGTCGTCCGTCGATGAGCAGTTCTTC.

The V call is TRBV28, the J call TRBJ2-2, with 15 bases lining up with TRBD2. The CDR3 runs 17 residues. V trimming: 9 bases; J trimming: 1 base; junction bases outside the gene matches: 6. Germline CDR1 MDHEN, CDR2 SYDVKM. Here the CDR3 reads CASRTSGRALNTGELFF. CDR3 coding DNA: TGTGCCAGTCGGACTAGCGGGAGGGCCCTGAACACCGGGGAGCTGTTTTTT.

This rearrangement joins TRBV11-2 to TRBJ2-3; 9 nucleotides match TRBD2. Trimming at V came to 2 bases and at J to 5 bases, leaving 8 bases not matched to a gene. This CDR3 spans 16 amino acids. The germline V gene encodes CDR1 SGHAT and CDR2 FQNNGV. Here the CDR3 DNA reads TGTGCCAGCAGCTTACGGGGCGGGAGGGCCTTAGATACGCAGTATTTT. Translating it yields CASSLRGGRALDTQYF.

This sequence joins TRBV6-5 and TRBJ2-5; no definite D call. The J call may be in error: the DNA end matches TRBJ2-7 better. This CDR3 is built from 14 residues. CDR1 and CDR2 from the germline V gene are MNHEY and SVGAGI. CDR3 protein: CASRRLLSSYEQYF. CDR3 sequence (DNA): TGTGCCAGCAGACGACTCCTAAGCTCCTACGAGCAGTACTTC.

The CDR3 nucleotides read TGTGCCAGTAGTATTTCACCCTACGAGCAGTACTTC. Translation gives CASSISPYEQYF. This sequence joins TRBV19 and TRBJ2-7; no clear D gene. Trimming shortened V by 3 bases and J by 2 bases, and 5 bases separated the two germline ends. Germline lookup yields CDR1 LNHDA and CDR2 SQIVND (reference sequence). The CDR3 is made up of 12 amino acids.

Concerning this clone itself: Within the sample, other DNA sequences also encode this same CDR3. This chain uses TRBV7-9 with TRBJ2-7; D gene unclear. The germline V gene encodes CDR1 SEHNR and CDR2 FQNEAQ (reference sequence). Trimming took off 4 bases at V and 0 bases at J, with 4 bases between the two ends. This CDR3 region has 12 residues. The CDR3 loop reads CASSWDSYEQYF. The CDR3 DNA reads as TGTGCCAGCAGCTGGGACTCCTACGAGCAGTACTTC.

Remarks on this clone: The junction departs from the called germline gene at one end, perhaps through a read error. This chain joins TRBV28 and TRBJ2-3; perhaps TRBD2 as D (7 bases). Germline CDR1 and CDR2: MDHEN and SYDVKM. This CDR3 spans 15 amino acids. CDR3 coding DNA: TGTGTCAGCAGGTTTGGGTGGGAGGGGGAAGATACGCAGTATTTT. It specifies CVSRFGWEGEDTQYF.

The rearrangement uses TRBV5-1 and TRBJ2-1; no definite D call. The germline gives CDR1 SGHRS, CDR2 YFSETQ. The CDR3 length is 15 residues. V shed 1 base and J shed 2 bases, with 10 bases lying between them. Here the CDR3 reads CASSLSAPAYNEQFF. The CDR3 coding sequence is TGCGCCAGCAGCTTGTCGGCACCCGCCTACAATGAGCAGTTCTTC.